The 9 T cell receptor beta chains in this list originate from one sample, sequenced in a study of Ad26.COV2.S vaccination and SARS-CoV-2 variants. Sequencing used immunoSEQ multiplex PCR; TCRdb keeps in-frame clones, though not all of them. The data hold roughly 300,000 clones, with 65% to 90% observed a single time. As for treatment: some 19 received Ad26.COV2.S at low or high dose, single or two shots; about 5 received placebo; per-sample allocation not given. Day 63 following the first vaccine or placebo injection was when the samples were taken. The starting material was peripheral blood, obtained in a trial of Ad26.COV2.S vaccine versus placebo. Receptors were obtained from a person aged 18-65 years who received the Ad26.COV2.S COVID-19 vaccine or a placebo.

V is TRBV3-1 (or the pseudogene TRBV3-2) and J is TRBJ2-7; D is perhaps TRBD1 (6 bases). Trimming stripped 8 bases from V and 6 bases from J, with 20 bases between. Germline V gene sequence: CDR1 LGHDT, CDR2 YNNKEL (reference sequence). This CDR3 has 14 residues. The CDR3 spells CASGKVQGRGEQYF. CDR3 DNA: TGTGCCAGCGGGAAGGTACAGGGAAGGGGCGAGCAGTACTTC.

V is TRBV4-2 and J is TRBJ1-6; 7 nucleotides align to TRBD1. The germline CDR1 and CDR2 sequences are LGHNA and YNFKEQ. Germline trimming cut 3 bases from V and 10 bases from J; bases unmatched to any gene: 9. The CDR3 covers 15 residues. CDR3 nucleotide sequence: TGTGCCAGCAGCCAGGAGACAGGGTCAGGATCACCCCTCCACTTT. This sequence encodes CASSQETGSGSPLHF.

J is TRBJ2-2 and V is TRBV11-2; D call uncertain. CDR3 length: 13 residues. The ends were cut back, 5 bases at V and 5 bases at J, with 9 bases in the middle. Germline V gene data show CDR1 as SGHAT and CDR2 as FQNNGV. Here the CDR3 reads CASSQPWTGELFF. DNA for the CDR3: TGTGCCAGCAGCCAGCCGTGGACCGGGGAGCTGTTTTTT.

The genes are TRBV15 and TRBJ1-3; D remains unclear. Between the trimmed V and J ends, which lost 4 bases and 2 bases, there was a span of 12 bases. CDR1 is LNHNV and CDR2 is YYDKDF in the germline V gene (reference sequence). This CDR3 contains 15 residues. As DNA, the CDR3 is TGTGCCACCAGCACGGGAGTCCCGACTGGAAACACCATATATTTT. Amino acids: CATSTGVPTGNTIYF.

CDR3 in DNA: TGTGCCAGCAGCTTAGGAAGTGGGACAGGGGGTAACTATGGCTACACCTTC. This translates into CASSLGSGTGGNYGYTF. The chain is built from TRBV13 and TRBJ1-2, with 11 positions matching TRBD1. Germline-derived CDR1 and CDR2 are PRHDT and FYEKMQ (reference sequence). J was trimmed by 1 base and V by 0 bases; bases with no gene match: 4. The CDR3 has 17 amino acids.

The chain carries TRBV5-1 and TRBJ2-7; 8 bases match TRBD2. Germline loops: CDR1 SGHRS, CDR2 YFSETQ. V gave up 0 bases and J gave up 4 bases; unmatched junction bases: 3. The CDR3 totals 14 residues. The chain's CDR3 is CASSLGGGRYEQYF. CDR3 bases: TGCGCCAGCAGCTTGGGCGGGGGGAGGTACGAGCAGTACTTC.

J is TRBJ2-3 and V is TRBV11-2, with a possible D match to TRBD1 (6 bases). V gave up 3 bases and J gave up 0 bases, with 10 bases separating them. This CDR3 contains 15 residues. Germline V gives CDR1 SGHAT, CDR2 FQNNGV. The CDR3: CASSFRGASTDTQYF. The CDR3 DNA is TGTGCCAGCAGCTTCAGGGGAGCGAGCACAGATACGCAGTATTTT.

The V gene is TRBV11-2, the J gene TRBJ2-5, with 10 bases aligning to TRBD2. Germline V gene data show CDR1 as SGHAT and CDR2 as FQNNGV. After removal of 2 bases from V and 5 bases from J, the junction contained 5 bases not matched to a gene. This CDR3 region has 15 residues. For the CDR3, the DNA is TGTGCCAGCAGCTTACAGCGGGGGGGCCCTGAGACCCAGTACTTC. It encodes CASSLQRGGPETQYF.

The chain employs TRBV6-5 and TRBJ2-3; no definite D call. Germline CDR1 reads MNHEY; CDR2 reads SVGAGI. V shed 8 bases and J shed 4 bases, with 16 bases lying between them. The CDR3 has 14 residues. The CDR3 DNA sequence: TGTGCCAGCGCCCCTGGCAGGAAACCAGATACGCAGTATTTT. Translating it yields CASAPGRKPDTQYF.